These T cell receptor beta chains were read from a single sample in a study of blood T cells in healthy people across ages. TCRdb reanalysed the 5' RACE reads using MiXCR and keeps one entry per CDR3 protein. The sample has about 1,500,000 distinct CDR3 sequences, roughly 30% seen once. The sample was blood. Source of these receptors: a woman in her thirties in good health. The CDR3 runs from the conserved cysteine through the conserved F or W. A D gene is named only where the DNA matches it firmly. Not every row has a clone size; where given, it reads once, few, many or a size class.

cdr3_length: 15
d_call: -
v_call: TRBV2
clone_size: -
j_call: TRBJ1-1
cdr3_nt: TGTGCCAGCAGTCGCGGTCTTGGGGGTAGCACTGAAGCTTTCTTT
cdr3_aa: CASSRGLGGSTEAFF

cdr3_length: 20
d_call: TRBD2
v_call: TRBV7-2
clone_size: -
j_call: TRBJ2-1
cdr3_nt: TGTGCCAGCAGCCCGCGGTCCTATACTAGCGGGGGGAGCTCCCACAATGAGCAGTTCTTC
cdr3_aa: CASSPRSYTSGGSSHNEQFF

cdr3_length: 15
d_call: -
v_call: TRBV20-1
clone_size: -
j_call: TRBJ2-3
cdr3_nt: TGCAGTGCTACCCTGAGACAGGCTAGCACAGATACGCAGTATTTT
cdr3_aa: CSATLRQASTDTQYF

cdr3_length: 16
d_call: TRBD2
v_call: TRBV20-1
clone_size: -
j_call: TRBJ2-5
cdr3_nt: TGCAGTGCTAGTCCTCCTAGCGGGGTGTACCAAGAGACCCAGTACTTC
cdr3_aa: CSASPPSGVYQETQYF

cdr3_length: 15
d_call: -
v_call: TRBV27
clone_size: few
j_call: TRBJ1-2
cdr3_nt: TGTGCCAGCAGTTTATTCGGCAGGGCCCCCTATGGCTACACCTTC
cdr3_aa: CASSLFGRAPYGYTF

cdr3_length: 17
d_call: -
v_call: TRBV2
clone_size: -
j_call: TRBJ2-6
cdr3_nt: TGTGCCAGCAGTGAGGGCCTTACGGCCTCTGGGGCCAACGTCCTGACTTTC
cdr3_aa: CASSEGLTASGANVLTF

cdr3_length: 15
d_call: TRBD1
v_call: TRBV20-1
clone_size: -
j_call: TRBJ1-4
cdr3_nt: TGCAGCCTGCTTGGGACAGGGGGACCGGGGGAAAAACTGTTTTTT
cdr3_aa: CSLLGTGGPGEKLFF

cdr3_length: 14
d_call: TRBD1
v_call: TRBV7-6
clone_size: -
j_call: TRBJ1-3
cdr3_nt: TGTGCCAGCAGCTCCACAGGGGAGGCAGACACCATATATTTT
cdr3_aa: CASSSTGEADTIYF

cdr3_length: 15
d_call: TRBD1
v_call: TRBV18
clone_size: few
j_call: TRBJ1-2
cdr3_nt: TGTGCCAGCTCACAAGGGACAGAGAACACTTATGGCTACACCTTC
cdr3_aa: CASSQGTENTYGYTF

cdr3_length: 15
d_call: TRBD2
v_call: TRBV29-1
clone_size: -
j_call: TRBJ2-1
cdr3_nt: TGCAGCGTTGAGCTAGCGGGGGGGTTTACCGATGAGCAGTTCTTC
cdr3_aa: CSVELAGGFTDEQFF

cdr3_length: 16
d_call: -
v_call: TRBV29-1
clone_size: -
j_call: TRBJ2-7
cdr3_nt: TGCAGCGTTGAAGTTGAGGGGCAGGAAGCTACCTACGAGCAGTACTTC
cdr3_aa: CSVEVEGQEATYEQYF

cdr3_length: 14
d_call: TRBD2
v_call: TRBV10-3
clone_size: many
j_call: TRBJ2-5
cdr3_nt: TGTGCCACCTCAGCTGAAGCGGGGCAAGAGACCCAGTACTTC
cdr3_aa: CATSAEAGQETQYF

cdr3_length: 15
d_call: -
v_call: TRBV11-1
clone_size: -
j_call: TRBJ2-1
cdr3_nt: TGTGCCAGCAGCTTACAGGGTAACGCCTACAATGAGCAGTTCTTC
cdr3_aa: CASSLQGNAYNEQFF

cdr3_length: 15
d_call: -
v_call: TRBV5-1
clone_size: few
j_call: TRBJ1-2
cdr3_nt: TGCGCCAGCAGCTTGGCCGGGGAACCCCCTTATGGCTACACCTTC
cdr3_aa: CASSLAGEPPYGYTF

cdr3_length: 16
d_call: TRBD2
v_call: TRBV18
clone_size: few
j_call: TRBJ2-1
cdr3_nt: TGTGCCAGCTCACCAGCACTAGCGGGTTCTAACAATGAGCAGTTCTTC
cdr3_aa: CASSPALAGSNNEQFF

cdr3_length: 14
d_call: TRBD1
v_call: TRBV5-1
clone_size: -
j_call: TRBJ2-5
cdr3_nt: TGCGCCAGCAGCTCCGGGACAGGGTTAGAGACCCAGTACTTC
cdr3_aa: CASSSGTGLETQYF

cdr3_length: 13
d_call: -
v_call: TRBV7-3
clone_size: few
j_call: TRBJ1-1
cdr3_nt: TGTGCCAGCAGCGCTTTGGGGGACACTGAAGCTTTCTTT
cdr3_aa: CASSALGDTEAFF

cdr3_length: 13
d_call: -
v_call: TRBV7-2
clone_size: -
j_call: TRBJ1-6
cdr3_nt: TGTGCCAGCAGTAAAGGATGGGGTTCACCCCTCCACTTT
cdr3_aa: CASSKGWGSPLHF

cdr3_length: 16
d_call: TRBD1
v_call: TRBV7-2
clone_size: many
j_call: TRBJ2-7
cdr3_nt: TGTGCCAGCAGCGCTCTAGGGACAGGGTTCTCCTACGAGCAGTACTTC
cdr3_aa: CASSALGTGFSYEQYF

cdr3_length: 14
d_call: -
v_call: TRBV18
clone_size: few
j_call: TRBJ2-7
cdr3_nt: TGTGCCAGCTCACCGGACGGTGGGTTTTACGAGCAGTACTTC
cdr3_aa: CASSPDGGFYEQYF

cdr3_length: 15
d_call: -
v_call: TRBV5-1
clone_size: few
j_call: TRBJ2-7
cdr3_nt: TGCGCCAGCAGCTTGGGGACTTTTTCCTCCTACGAGCAGTACTTC
cdr3_aa: CASSLGTFSSYEQYF

cdr3_length: 11
d_call: -
v_call: TRBV29-1
clone_size: few
j_call: TRBJ1-1
cdr3_nt: TGCAGCGCAGAGGCGAACACTGAAGCTTTCTTT
cdr3_aa: CSAEANTEAFF

cdr3_length: 14
d_call: -
v_call: TRBV19
clone_size: -
j_call: TRBJ2-3
cdr3_nt: TGTGCCGGCTCAGCGGACTCTAGCACAGATACGCAGTATTTT
cdr3_aa: CAGSADSSTDTQYF

cdr3_length: 15
d_call: TRBD1
v_call: TRBV7-2
clone_size: -
j_call: TRBJ1-6
cdr3_nt: TGTGCCAGCAGCTTAGCTCCAGGGGGAGGATCACCCCTCCACTTT
cdr3_aa: CASSLAPGGGSPLHF

cdr3_length: 12
d_call: -
v_call: TRBV7-2
clone_size: -
j_call: TRBJ2-7
cdr3_nt: TGTGCCAGCTCGGCCAAGAACTACGAGCAGTACTTC
cdr3_aa: CASSAKNYEQYF

cdr3_length: 13
d_call: -
v_call: TRBV20-1
clone_size: few
j_call: TRBJ1-1
cdr3_nt: TGCAGTGCTAGTGCGGAGCTGATCACTGAAGCTTTCTTT
cdr3_aa: CSASAELITEAFF

cdr3_length: 14
d_call: -
v_call: TRBV24-1
clone_size: -
j_call: TRBJ2-3
cdr3_nt: TGTGCCACCAGTGACCCAGGGACTGCTGATACGCAGTATTTT
cdr3_aa: CATSDPGTADTQYF